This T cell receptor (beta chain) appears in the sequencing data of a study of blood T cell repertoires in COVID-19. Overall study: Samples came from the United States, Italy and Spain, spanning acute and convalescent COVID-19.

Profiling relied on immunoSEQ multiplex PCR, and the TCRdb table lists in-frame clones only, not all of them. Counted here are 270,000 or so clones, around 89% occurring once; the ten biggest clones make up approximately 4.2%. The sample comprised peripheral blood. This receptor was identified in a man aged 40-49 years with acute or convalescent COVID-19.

The CDR3 DNA sequence: TGCGCCAGCAGCCAGGGACAGGTGACAACCGGGGAGCTGTTTTTT. It specifies CASSQGQVTTGELFF. The chain couples TRBV5-1 to TRBJ2-2; 8 bases map to TRBD1. This CDR3 is built from 15 residues. Germline V CDR1 and CDR2: SGHRS, YFSETQ. With V trimmed by 4 bases and J by 5 bases, 7 bases remained unmatched.